The 19 T cell receptor beta chains presented below share a single source sample, sequenced in a study of OX40 agonist ivuxolimab in advanced cancers. Profiling relied on immunoSEQ multiplex PCR, and the TCRdb table lists in-frame clones only, not all of them. Of approximately 58,000 clones in the sample, roughly 79% are singletons; the top ten hold 2.4%. Source: CD4+ or CD8+ T cells sorted from blood, taken in a trial of the OX40 agonist ivuxolimab. The origin of the receptors is an adult with an advanced solid tumor such as melanoma, head and neck, liver or kidney cancer.

CDR3 region: CASSLVSGTGDYEQYF. The CDR3 DNA is TGTGCCAGCAGCTTAGTCTCCGGGACAGGGGACTACGAGCAGTACTTC. J is TRBJ2-7 and V is TRBV7-2, with 10 bases lining up with TRBD1. J was trimmed by 3 bases and V by 1 base; bases with no gene match: 6. In germline, CDR1 is SGHTA, CDR2 FQGNSA. This CDR3 spans 16 amino acids.

The chain carries TRBV4-1 and TRBJ2-4; possible D gene TRBD1, 5 bases. The CDR3 consists of 17 residues. The germline V and J ends were trimmed by 0 bases and 3 bases, with 15 bases remaining between them. Germline V lookup: CDR1 MGHRA, CDR2 YSYEKL. The CDR3 DNA follows: TGCGCCAGCAGCCAAGAAGGGGCAGGGCGGAACAAAAACATTCAGTACTTC. Its translation is CASSQEGAGRNKNIQYF.

The rearrangement links TRBV19 to TRBJ1-1; possibly TRBD1 for D (5 bases). The CDR3 has 15 amino acids. The V and J ends lost 7 bases and 9 bases respectively, with 24 bases between them. Per germline, CDR1 LNHDA and CDR2 SQIVND (reference sequence). Written as DNA, the CDR3 is TGTGCCAGTACCCCTAAGTCGGGGACGGGACGTCAAGCTTTCTTT. This encodes CASTPKSGTGRQAFF.

CDR3 sequence (DNA): TGTGCCAGCAGCGAGGGACTCTCTACCTACAATGAGCAGTTCTTC. The encoded protein is CASSEGLSTYNEQFF. V is TRBV7-8 and J is TRBJ2-1; possibly TRBD2 for D (6 bases). The CDR3 extends over 15 amino acids. V gave up 5 bases and J gave up 2 bases, with 13 bases separating them. Germline CDR1 and CDR2: SGHVS and FQNEAQ.

The V gene is TRBV14, the J gene TRBJ1-3; no clear D. Germline loops: CDR1 SGHDN, CDR2 FVKESK. Trimming took off 4 bases at V and 0 bases at J, with 10 bases between the two ends. The CDR3 contains 15 residues. CDR3 region: CASSRDIYSGNTIYF. Written as DNA, the CDR3 is TGTGCCAGCAGCCGAGACATATACTCTGGAAACACCATATATTTT.

This rearrangement joins TRBV7-2 to TRBJ2-7; D gene unclear. In germline, CDR1 is SGHTA, CDR2 FQGNSA. Trimming took 2 bases from V and 3 from J, leaving 14 bases between them. This CDR3 contains 15 residues. CDR3 residues: CASSLNSILLYEQYF. CDR3 nucleotide sequence: TGTGCCAGCAGCTTAAACTCGATCCTACTCTACGAGCAGTACTTC.

The chain joins TRBV12-1 to TRBJ2-1; the D call TRBD2 from the table was never checked on the DNA. TRBV12-1 constitutes a pseudogene. The CDR3 length is 19 residues. For the CDR3, the DNA is TGTGCCAGCAGCTTTGGGGTAGCGGGGGGCCTAAGCTCCTACAATGAGCAGTTCTTC. It specifies CASSFGVAGGLSSYNEQFF.

This chain links TRBV19 with TRBJ2-7, with 9 nucleotides matching TRBD1. The CDR3 has 15 amino acids. After removal of 3 bases from V and 4 bases from J, the junction contained 7 bases not matched to a gene. Germline values: CDR1 LNHDA, CDR2 SQIVND (reference sequence). CDR3 sequence (DNA): TGTGCCAGTAGTATTACGGACAGGGGCGGGTACGAGCAGTACTTC. As protein: CASSITDRGGYEQYF.

This clone was seen just once. At one end, the junction sequence differs from germline, possibly due to a read error. The chain recombines TRBV6-5 with TRBJ1-1; D gene unclear. CDR1 and CDR2 from the germline V gene are MNHEY and SVGAGI. The CDR3 loop spans 15 amino acids. The CDR3 sequence: CTSSYSQLTNTEAFF. DNA of the CDR3: TGTACCAGCAGTTACTCTCAACTGACGAACACTGAAGCTTTCTTT.

V is TRBV7-9 and J is TRBJ2-2, with D perhaps TRBD2 (6 bases). Germline lookup yields CDR1 SEHNR and CDR2 FQNEAQ (reference sequence). The V end lost 6 bases, the J end lost 1 base, and 12 bases lay between the germline ends. This CDR3 spans 15 amino acids. The CDR3 loop reads CASSSSGLNTGELFF. The CDR3 DNA follows: TGTGCCAGCAGTAGTAGCGGCCTGAACACCGGGGAGCTGTTTTTT.

The rearrangement joins TRBV5-4 to TRBJ2-3, with D maybe TRBD2 (5 bases). V lost 1 base and J lost 2, with 8 bases in between. The CDR3 spans 14 residues. The germline CDR1 and CDR2 sequences are SGHNT and YYREEE (reference sequence). CDR3 sequence: CASSLMGATDTQYF. The CDR3 DNA sequence: TGTGCCAGCAGCTTGATGGGAGCCACAGATACGCAGTATTTT. The full variable domain, completed using reference TRBV5-4 and TRBJ2-3, is ETGVTQSPTHLIKTRGQQVTLRCSSQSGHNTVSWYQQALGQGPQFIFQYYREEENGRGNFPPRFSGLQFPNYSSELNVNALELDDSALYLCASSLMGATDTQYFGPGTRLTVL.

This clone turned up a few times. CDR3 nucleotide sequence: TGTGCCTGGAGTGGCCCGACAGGGAATGAGCAGTTCTTC. This translates into CAWSGPTGNEQFF. V usage is TRBV30 and J usage is TRBJ2-1; 7 bases are a match to TRBD1. This CDR3 has 13 residues. The germline V gene has CDR1 GTSNPN and CDR2 SVGIG (reference sequence). The junction had 4 bases not matched to a gene; V was cut back by 1 base and J by 7 bases.

V and J are TRBV7-3 and TRBJ1-6; D remains unclear. V lost 1 base to trimming and J lost 7 bases, with 8 bases between them. This CDR3 is built from 14 residues. Germline V CDR1 and CDR2: SGHTA, FQGTGA. DNA of the CDR3: TGTGCCAGCAGCTTAAGGGCAGAAAATTCACCCCTCCACTTT. Amino acids: CASSLRAENSPLHF. Drawing the rest from reference TRBV7-3 and TRBJ1-6, the complete variable domain is GAGVSQTPSNKVTEKGKYVELRCDPISGHTALYWYRQSLGQGPEFLIYFQGTGAADDSGLPNDRFFAVRPEGSVSTLKIQRTERGDSAVYLCASSLRAENSPLHFGNGTRLTVT.

The chain combines TRBV25-1 with TRBJ2-3, with 7 positions matching TRBD2. The CDR3 has 13 residues. From germline, CDR1 is MGHDK and CDR2 SYGVNS. After removal of 8 bases from V and 5 bases from J, the junction contained 7 bases not matched to a gene. The CDR3 here is CASSVGGLDTQYF. CDR3 in DNA: TGTGCCAGCTCCGTGGGAGGGTTAGATACGCAGTATTTT.

This chain links TRBV9 with TRBJ1-2; D is unresolved. Germline-derived CDR1 and CDR2 are SGDLS and YYNGEE. Trimming took off 0 bases at V and 4 bases at J, with 10 bases between the two ends. The CDR3 has 14 residues. The CDR3 loop is CASSVGTAPYGYTF. The CDR3 region has the DNA TGTGCCAGCAGCGTAGGCACCGCTCCCTATGGCTACACCTTC.

The chain uses TRBV25-1 and TRBJ2-3; 9 nucleotides line up with TRBD2. J was trimmed by 5 bases and V by 6 bases; bases with no gene match: 6. CDR1 MGHDK and CDR2 SYGVNS come from the germline V gene. The CDR3 consists of 14 residues. CDR3 sequence (DNA): TGTGCCAGCAGGCCTGGCGGGGGGGGAGATACGCAGTATTTT. This translates into CASRPGGGGDTQYF.

This chain joins TRBV27 and TRBJ1-4; possibly TRBD1 for D (5 bases). V was pared by 8 bases and J by 1 base, with 17 bases between. The V gene's germline CDR1 is MNHEY and CDR2 SMNVEV (reference sequence). The length of the CDR3 is 16 residues. Written as DNA, the CDR3 is TGTGCCAGCGGCAGATCGCAGACAGTAACTAATGAAAAACTGTTTTTT. Translating it yields CASGRSQTVTNEKLFF.

The chain combines TRBV7-9 with TRBJ2-1, with a possible D match to TRBD2 (5 bases). Trimming took off 0 bases at V and 4 bases at J, with 7 bases between the two ends. Germline V gene data show CDR1 as SEHNR and CDR2 as FQNEAQ (reference sequence). CDR3 length: 14 amino acids. CDR3 sequence: CASSLASGYNEQFF. CDR3 nucleotides: TGTGCCAGCAGCTTAGCGTCGGGGTACAATGAGCAGTTCTTC.

This chain connects TRBV25-1 to TRBJ1-2, with TRBD1 matching over 7 bases. With V trimmed by 3 bases and J by 4 bases, 5 bases remained unmatched. The germline V gene encodes CDR1 MGHDK and CDR2 SYGVNS. The CDR3 is made up of 14 amino acids. The CDR3 region is CASSEAGGVYGYTF. In DNA, the CDR3 is TGTGCCAGCAGTGAGGCAGGGGGTGTCTATGGCTACACCTTC.